This T cell receptor (beta chain) is from a study of shared clonotypes between healthy human individuals. About this clone: The antigen remains undetermined. The sample holds other DNA sequences that translate to the same CDR3.

CDR1 and CDR2 from the germline V gene are SGHRS and YFSETQ. The V and J ends lost 4 bases and 1 base, in that order; junction bases with no gene match: 5. This CDR3 comprises 15 residues. Method: immunoSEQ multiplex PCR; TCRdb's copy keeps in-frame clones and lacks some. In the table there are some 630,000 clones, about 78% of which are singletons. Every one of the donors was a Caucasian adult that lived in Nashville, Tennessee. Whole-study results and caveats: Compared with clonotypes that all four donors shared, non-shared clonotypes had lower generation probabilities.

Sequenced input: memory CD4+ T cells sorted from blood. Sample subset: CD45RA-negative fraction. The clonotype was recovered from a woman between 25 and 40 years old in good health. The V and J genes are TRBV5-1 and TRBJ2-3, with 8 positions matching TRBD1. The CDR3 bases are TGCGCCAGCAGCCCCGGACAGGGCGGCACAGATACGCAGTATTTT. Amino acids: CASSPGQGGTDTQYF.